This note documents a single TCR beta chain sequence. Its antigen is not identified. Profiled with immunoSEQ multiplex PCR; TCRdb holds only in-frame clones, not every one. This table holds 800,000 to 1,200,000 clones, around 78% found once. The data stem from a study of shared clonotypes between healthy human individuals. V lost 3 bases and J lost 0, with 11 bases in between. CDR1 and CDR2 (germline): LNHDA, SQIVND (reference sequence). The CDR3 spans 16 residues. CD45RA-negative memory and CD45RA+ naive subsets were split from the CD4+ cells. Points from the study as a whole: The generation probabilities recorded for non-shared clonotypes fell below those of clonotypes shared by all four donors. Naive CD4 clonotypes overlapped across a handful of donors at approximately 5.5%. Sampling covered nothing but blood. Tissue TCR repertoires likely differ from those found in blood.

This chain links TRBV19 with TRBJ2-2; D gene uncertain. This sequence was found in a man aged 18 to 35 in good health. Some clones in this sample may be carry-over from other donors' samples. The sequenced material came from memory CD4+ T cells from PBMCs. Described subset: CD45RA-negative fraction. The CDR3 region is CASSILNTANTGELFF. The DNA for the CDR3 is TGTGCCAGTAGTATCCTTAACACCGCGAACACCGGGGAGCTGTTTTTT.